This T cell receptor beta chain was sequenced during a study of radiotherapy plus CTLA-4 blockade in lung cancer (dated by TCRdb to 2017 to 2018). Concerning the study at large: Among the enrolled patients, approximately 17% had an objective response, and about 30% reached disease control.

The study at large found these results: The strongest predictors of response were reported to be early dynamic shifts in blood T cell clones along with a rise in serum interferon-beta following radiation. After treatment with radiotherapy and ipilimumab, TCR clones that originated in tumors expanded in peripheral blood.

The germline V gene specifies SGHAT as CDR1 and FQNNGV as CDR2. The CDR3 spans 14 residues, from the cysteine through the phenylalanine. CDR3 DNA is the only sequence kept; it has 42 bases, read in frame from the first base. V loses 5 bases of germline sequence and J loses 6 bases, and the interval between the two ends is 13 bases. Library construction relied on the immunoSEQ multiplex PCR assay. Not all clones reach the TCRdb copy of this immuneACCESS table, which keeps in-frame sequences only. Checked studies attribute under half of the gap to unresolved V genes and leave the rest unexplained. In all, the sample holds more than 100,000 clones, and 75% to 90% of those were seen once. Clones ranked in the top ten supply just under 7% of the sample. The study evaluated CTLA-4 blockade (ipilimumab) given together with focal radiation therapy in patients who had chemo-refractory metastatic non-small-cell lung cancer.

To note about this clone: Its cognate antigen has yet to be identified. No base quality information exists; no much larger clone differs at one position.

The chain employs TRBV11-2 and TRBJ2-2; confidence is insufficient to name the D gene. The sample in question was peripheral blood, obtained from a patient treated with radiotherapy plus ipilimumab. This TCR came from a human donor with non-small cell lung cancer that progressed on radiotherapy plus ipilimumab. The nucleotides are TGTGCCAGCAGCCGACGTAGAAGTTCCGGGGAGCTGTTTTTT. This translates into CASSRRRSSGELFF. With the rest looked up from the reference TRBV11-2 and TRBJ2-2 genes rather than sequenced, the full variable domain is EAGVAQSPRYKIIEKRQSVAFWCNPISGHATLYWYQQILGQGPKLLIQFQNNGVVDDSQLPKDRFSAERLKGVDSTLKIQPAKLEDSAVYLCASSRRRSSGELFFGEGSRLTVL.